The T cell receptor (beta chain) under discussion was sequenced for a study of beta chain features in type 1 diabetes. There are 15 residues in the CDR3. Germline values: CDR1 ENHRY, CDR2 SYGVKD. V trimming: 3 bases; J trimming: 5 bases; junction bases outside the gene matches: 7. The sequenced template was cDNA made from the entire isolated RNA. The repertoire was sequenced with immunoSEQ multiplex PCR; TCRdb's copy has only in-frame clones and lacks some. The table records about 410,000 clones, around 13% of them present only once. About this clone itself: The antigen remains unidentified.

Study observations and caveats: Patients' naive, central memory and regulatory TCRB repertoires appeared more alike than those of healthy donors. Shorter templates may be favored by PCR, equally so in patients and controls. Cells that show high TCR expression could be over-represented by cDNA sequencing.

Sequencing was performed on naive CD4+ T cells from blood. This clonotype was sampled from a man aged 25 to 45 in good health. This rearrangement joins TRBV10-3 to TRBJ1-2, with 9 bases lining up with TRBD1. The CDR3 DNA reads as TGTGCCATCAGTGACACCGGGACAGGGTCGTATGGCTACACCTTC. It specifies CAISDTGTGSYGYTF.